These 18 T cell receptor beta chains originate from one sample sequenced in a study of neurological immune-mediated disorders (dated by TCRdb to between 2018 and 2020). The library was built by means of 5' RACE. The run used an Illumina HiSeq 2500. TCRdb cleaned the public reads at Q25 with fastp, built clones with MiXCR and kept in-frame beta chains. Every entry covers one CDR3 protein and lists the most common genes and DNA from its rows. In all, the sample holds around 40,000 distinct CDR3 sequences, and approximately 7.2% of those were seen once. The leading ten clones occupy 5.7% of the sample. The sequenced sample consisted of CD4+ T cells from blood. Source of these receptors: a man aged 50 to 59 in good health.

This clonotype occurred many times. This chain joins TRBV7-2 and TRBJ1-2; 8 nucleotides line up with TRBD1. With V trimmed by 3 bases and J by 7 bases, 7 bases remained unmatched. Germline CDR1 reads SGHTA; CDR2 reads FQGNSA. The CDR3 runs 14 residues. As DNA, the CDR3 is TGTGCCAGCAGCTTGTTCCAGGGGGCGGGTGGCTACACCTTC. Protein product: CASSLFQGAGGYTF. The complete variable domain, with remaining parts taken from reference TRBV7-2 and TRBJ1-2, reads GAGVSQSPSNKVTEKGKDVELRCDPISGHTALYWYRQSLGQGLEFLIYFQGNSAPDKSGLPSDRFSAERTGGSVSTLTIQRTQQEDSAVYLCASSLFQGAGGYTFGSGTRLTVV.

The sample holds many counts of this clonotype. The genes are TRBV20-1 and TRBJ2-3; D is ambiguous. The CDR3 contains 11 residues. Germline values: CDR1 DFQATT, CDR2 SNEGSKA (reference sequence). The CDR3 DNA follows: TGCAGCGCCGCTAGTGCAGATACGCAGTATTTT. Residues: CSAASADTQYF.

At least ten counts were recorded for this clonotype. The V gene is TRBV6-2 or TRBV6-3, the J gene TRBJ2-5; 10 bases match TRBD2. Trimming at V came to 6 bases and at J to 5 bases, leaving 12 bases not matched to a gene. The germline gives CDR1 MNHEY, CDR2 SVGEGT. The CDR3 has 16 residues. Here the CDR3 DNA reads TGTGCCAGCAGGCCCTGGAAGCGGGAGGGCCCCGAGACCCAGTACTTC. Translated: CASRPWKREGPETQYF.

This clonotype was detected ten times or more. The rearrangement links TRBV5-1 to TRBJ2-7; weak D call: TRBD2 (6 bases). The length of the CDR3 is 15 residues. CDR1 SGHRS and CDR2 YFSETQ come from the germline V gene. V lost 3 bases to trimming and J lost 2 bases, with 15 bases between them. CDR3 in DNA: TGCGCCAGCAGCTGGGGTAGCGGCGGGACCTACGAGCAGTACTTC. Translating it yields CASSWGSGGTYEQYF.

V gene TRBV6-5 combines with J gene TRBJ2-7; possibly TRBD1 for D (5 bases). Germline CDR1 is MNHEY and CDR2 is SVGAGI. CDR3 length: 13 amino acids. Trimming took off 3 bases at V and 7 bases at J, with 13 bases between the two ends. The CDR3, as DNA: TGTGCCAGCAGTTATTTCGCAGGGAATGAGCAGTACTTC. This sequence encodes CASSYFAGNEQYF.

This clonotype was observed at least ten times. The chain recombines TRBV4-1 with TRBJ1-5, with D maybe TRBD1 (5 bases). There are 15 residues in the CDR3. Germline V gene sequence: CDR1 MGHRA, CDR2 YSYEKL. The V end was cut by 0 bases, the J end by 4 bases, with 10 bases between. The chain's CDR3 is CASSQELRGNQPQHF. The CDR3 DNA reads TGCGCCAGCAGCCAAGAATTGAGGGGAAATCAGCCCCAGCATTTT.

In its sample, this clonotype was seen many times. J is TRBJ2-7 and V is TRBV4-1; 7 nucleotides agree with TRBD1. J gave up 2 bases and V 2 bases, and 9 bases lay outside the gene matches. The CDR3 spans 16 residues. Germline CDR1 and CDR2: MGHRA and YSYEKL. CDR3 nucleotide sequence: TGCGCCAGCAGCCAACCGGGACAGCTTGTTGCCTACGAGCAGTACTTC. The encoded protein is CASSQPGQLVAYEQYF.

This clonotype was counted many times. This chain's CDR3 is CASSQVGGRAPGGELFF. The CDR3 DNA reads as TGCGCCAGCAGCCAAGTAGGCGGGAGGGCGCCCGGCGGGGAGCTGTTTTTT. The gene calls are TRBV4-1 and TRBJ2-2; 9 bases match TRBD2. The CDR3 has 17 residues. After removal of 1 base from V and 7 bases from J, the junction contained 10 bases not matched to a gene. Per germline, CDR1 MGHRA and CDR2 YSYEKL.

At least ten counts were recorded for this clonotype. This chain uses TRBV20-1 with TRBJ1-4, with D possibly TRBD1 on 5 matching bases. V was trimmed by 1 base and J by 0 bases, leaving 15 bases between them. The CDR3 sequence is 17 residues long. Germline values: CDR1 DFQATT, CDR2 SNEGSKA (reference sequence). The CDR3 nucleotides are TGCAGTGCTAGAGGCTTAGGGGATTATGCAACTAATGAAAAACTGTTTTTT. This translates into CSARGLGDYATNEKLFF.

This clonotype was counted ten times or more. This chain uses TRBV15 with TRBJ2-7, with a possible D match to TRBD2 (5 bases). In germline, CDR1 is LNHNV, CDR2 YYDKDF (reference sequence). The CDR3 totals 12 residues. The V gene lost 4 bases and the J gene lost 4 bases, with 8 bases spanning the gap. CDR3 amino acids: CATSMGGYEQYF. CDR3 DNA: TGTGCCACCAGCATGGGCGGGTACGAGCAGTACTTC. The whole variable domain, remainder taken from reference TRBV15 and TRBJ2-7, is DAMVIQNPRYQVTQFGKPVTLSCSQTLNHNVMYWYQQKSSQAPKLLFHYYDKDFNNEADTPDNFQSRRPNTSFCFLDIRSPGLGDTAMYLCATSMGGYEQYFGPGTRLTVT.

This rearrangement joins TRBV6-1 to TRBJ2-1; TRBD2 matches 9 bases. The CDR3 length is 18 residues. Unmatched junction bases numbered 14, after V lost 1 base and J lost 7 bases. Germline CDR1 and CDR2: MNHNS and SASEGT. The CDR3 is CASSEDWGSGRRRNEQFF. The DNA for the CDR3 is TGTGCCAGCAGTGAAGATTGGGGCAGCGGGAGGCGGAGGAATGAGCAGTTCTTC.

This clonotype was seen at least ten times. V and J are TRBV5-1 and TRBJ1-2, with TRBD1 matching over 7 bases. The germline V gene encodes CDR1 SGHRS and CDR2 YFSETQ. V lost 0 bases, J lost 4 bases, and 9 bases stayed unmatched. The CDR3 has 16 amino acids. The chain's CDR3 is CASSLARQGSTYGYTF. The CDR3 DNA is TGCGCCAGCAGCTTGGCCAGACAGGGATCCACCTATGGCTACACCTTC.

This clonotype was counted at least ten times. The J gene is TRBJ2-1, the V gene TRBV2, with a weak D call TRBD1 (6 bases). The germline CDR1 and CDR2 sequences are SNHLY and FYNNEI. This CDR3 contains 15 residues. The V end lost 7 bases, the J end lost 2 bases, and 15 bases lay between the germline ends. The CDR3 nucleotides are TGTGCCAGCATACACAGGGACCTCGCCTACAATGAGCAGTTCTTC. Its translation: CASIHRDLAYNEQFF.

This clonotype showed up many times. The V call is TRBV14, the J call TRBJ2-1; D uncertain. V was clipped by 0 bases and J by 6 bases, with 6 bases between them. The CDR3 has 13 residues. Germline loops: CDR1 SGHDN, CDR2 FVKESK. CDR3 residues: CASSQDLGNEQFF. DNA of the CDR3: TGTGCCAGCAGCCAAGATCTAGGCAATGAGCAGTTCTTC.

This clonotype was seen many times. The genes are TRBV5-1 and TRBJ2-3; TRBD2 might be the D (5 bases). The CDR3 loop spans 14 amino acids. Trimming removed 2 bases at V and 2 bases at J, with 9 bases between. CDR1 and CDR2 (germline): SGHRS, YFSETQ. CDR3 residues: CASSFGRATDTQYF. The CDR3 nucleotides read TGCGCCAGCAGCTTTGGGCGGGCCACAGATACGCAGTATTTT.

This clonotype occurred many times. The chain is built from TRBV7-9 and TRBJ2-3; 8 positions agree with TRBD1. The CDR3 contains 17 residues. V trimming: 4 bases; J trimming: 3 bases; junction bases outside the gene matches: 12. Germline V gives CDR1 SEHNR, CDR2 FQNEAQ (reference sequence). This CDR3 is CASSSPGGVGGTDTQYF. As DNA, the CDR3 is TGTGCCAGCAGCTCTCCAGGGGGCGTCGGAGGAACAGATACGCAGTATTTT.

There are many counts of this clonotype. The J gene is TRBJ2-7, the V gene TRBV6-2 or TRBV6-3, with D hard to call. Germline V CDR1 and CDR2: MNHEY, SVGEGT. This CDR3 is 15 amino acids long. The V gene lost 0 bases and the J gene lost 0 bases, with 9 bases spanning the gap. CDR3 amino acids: CASSYSGRNSYEQYF. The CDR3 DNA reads TGTGCCAGCAGTTACTCTGGCAGAAACTCCTACGAGCAGTACTTC.

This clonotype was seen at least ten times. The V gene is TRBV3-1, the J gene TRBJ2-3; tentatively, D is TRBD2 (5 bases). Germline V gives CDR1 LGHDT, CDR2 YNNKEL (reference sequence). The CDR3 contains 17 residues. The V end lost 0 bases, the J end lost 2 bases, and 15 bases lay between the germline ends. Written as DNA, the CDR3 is TGTGCCAGCAGCCAAGATCTAGGGAGTACCGTCACAGATACGCAGTATTTT. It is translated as CASSQDLGSTVTDTQYF.